This T cell receptor (beta chain) derives from a study of blood T cell repertoires in COVID-19. Across the whole study: The origin of the acute and convalescent COVID-19 samples was the United States, Italy and Spain. PBMCs, B-cell-depleted T cells, or T cells provided the cDNA or gDNA that made up the material.

In the study's own analysis: Estimates of nucleated cell counts were drawn from the amplification of reference gene primers. The repertoire was sequenced with immunoSEQ multiplex PCR; TCRdb's copy has only in-frame clones and lacks some. The DNA gave D and trimming, while V, J and clone size come from that table. Of around 330,000 clones listed, about nine tenths were seen once; the top ten hold 8% to 9.5%. The length of the CDR3 is 14 residues. The J segment lost 7 bases and the V segment lost 6 bases, leaving 11 bases of the junction unmatched. CDR1 is SGHDT and CDR2 is YYEEEE in the germline V gene. Donors of Cohort 3 who recovered were those that had two negative PCRs, clearance, or symptom resolution.

The sequencing input was PBMCs or T cells enriched from blood (not recorded which). The source is a young woman who had recovered from COVID-19. This rearrangement joins TRBV5-6 to TRBJ2-5; TRBD2 matches 8 bases. The DNA of the CDR3 is TGTGCCAGCACGGGCGGGGGGTTCTATGGGACCCAGTACTTC. As protein: CASTGGGFYGTQYF.